The next 29 T cell receptor beta chains were all read from a single sample in a study of T cell responses to AZD1222 COVID-19 vaccine. Profiled with immunoSEQ multiplex PCR; TCRdb holds only in-frame clones, not every one. There are approximately 120,000 clones in the sample; about 88% occur only once, and about 9.9% lies in the top ten. The sequencing here drew on peripheral blood, taken 28 days after the second AZD1222 dose. Receptors were obtained from an adult who received the AZD1222 COVID-19 vaccine.

The chain has TRBV5-1 and TRBJ1-6, with TRBD1 as a possible D gene (6 bases). V lost 0 bases and J 8 bases, leaving 15 bases between the germline ends. CDR1 and CDR2 (germline): SGHRS, YFSETQ. The CDR3 length is 16 residues. Here the CDR3 reads CASSLEGEWAYSPLHF. For the CDR3, the DNA is TGCGCCAGCAGCTTGGAGGGGGAATGGGCGTATTCACCCCTCCACTTT.

Only one count was recorded for this clone. This rearrangement joins TRBV19 to TRBJ2-6; TRBD1 aligns across 7 bases. This CDR3 comprises 17 residues. V was clipped by 5 bases and J by 0 bases; unmatched bases: 7. Germline loops: CDR1 LNHDA, CDR2 SQIVND (reference sequence). CDR3 protein: CASSPQGFSSGANVLTF. For the CDR3, the DNA is TGTGCCAGTAGTCCACAGGGGTTCTCCTCTGGGGCCAACGTCCTGACTTTC.

V and J are TRBV20-1 and TRBJ2-1, with D hard to call. The V and J ends lost 6 bases and 8 bases respectively, with 11 bases between them. In germline, CDR1 is DFQATT, CDR2 SNEGSKA (reference sequence). This CDR3 is built from 11 residues. The CDR3 is CSAPEWDEQFF. The CDR3 DNA sequence: TGCAGTGCCCCCGAATGGGATGAGCAGTTCTTC.

The gene calls are TRBV19 and TRBJ1-3; D possibly corresponds to TRBD1 (5 bases). V was trimmed by 10 bases and J by 1 base, leaving 14 bases between them. This CDR3 is built from 14 residues. Germline V gives CDR1 LNHDA, CDR2 SQIVND (reference sequence). CDR3: CATHLGGSGNTIYF. The DNA of the CDR3 is TGTGCCACCCACCTCGGGGGGTCTGGAAACACCATATATTTT.

The chain has TRBV15 and TRBJ1-1; no firm D call. The germline V and J ends were trimmed by 3 bases and 6 bases, with 11 bases remaining between them. The CDR3 sequence is 13 residues long. Germline CDR1 is LNHNV and CDR2 is YYDKDF (reference sequence). CDR3 region: CATSRYVAAEAFF. CDR3 DNA: TGTGCCACCAGCAGGTATGTGGCCGCTGAAGCTTTCTTT.

The V gene is TRBV27, the J gene TRBJ2-5; 13 bases are a match to TRBD2. After removal of 5 bases from V and 4 bases from J, the junction contained 22 bases not matched to a gene. CDR1 is MNHEY, CDR2 SMNVEV, per germline (reference sequence). The CDR3 length is 21 residues. The CDR3 sequence: CASSPSLPGTSGISTTETQYF. CDR3 bases: TGTGCCAGCAGTCCTTCCCTTCCCGGGACTAGCGGGATATCAACGACAGAGACCCAGTACTTC.

This clone appeared a few times. The V gene is TRBV7-9, the J gene TRBJ1-1, with D unresolved. Trimming pared 5 bases from V and 7 bases from J, leaving 8 bases between. From germline, CDR1 is SEHNR and CDR2 FQNEAQ (reference sequence). The length of the CDR3 is 11 residues. The CDR3 region is CASSLYSEAFF. CDR3 nucleotides: TGTGCCAGCAGCCTATACAGTGAAGCTTTCTTT.

V usage is TRBV5-6 and J usage is TRBJ2-2; TRBD1 agrees at 9 bases. CDR1 and CDR2 from the germline V gene are SGHDT and YYEEEE. The CDR3 sequence is 14 residues long. The V and J ends lost 4 bases and 6 bases, in that order; junction bases with no gene match: 4. CDR3 protein: CASSGTGRPGELFF. CDR3 DNA sequence: TGTGCCAGCAGCGGGACAGGGCGGCCCGGGGAGCTGTTTTTT.

The V call is TRBV6-6, the J call TRBJ1-1; D not certain. This CDR3 comprises 16 residues. Germline values: CDR1 MNHNY, CDR2 SVGAGI (reference sequence). Between the trimmed V and J ends, which lost 6 bases and 1 base, there was a span of 18 bases. The CDR3 bases are TGTGCCAGCAGCCTACCTATTACAGCTGGGAACACTGAAGCTTTCTTT. This codes for CASSLPITAGNTEAFF.

The genes are TRBV7-9 and TRBJ2-7; D unclear. Germline V gene lookup returns CDR1 SEHNR and CDR2 FQNEAQ (reference sequence). The CDR3 runs 14 residues. The germline V and J ends were trimmed by 1 base and 2 bases, with 9 bases remaining between them. CDR3 sequence reads: CASSLVQVPYEQYF. The CDR3 coding sequence is TGTGCCAGCAGCTTAGTTCAGGTCCCCTACGAGCAGTACTTC.

Ten or more counts support this clone. CDR3 in amino acids: CASDPQGTGGYGYTF. The CDR3 bases are TGTGCCAGCGATCCCCAAGGGACAGGGGGCTATGGCTACACCTTC. The chain employs TRBV2 and TRBJ1-2; TRBD1 aligns across 11 bases. Germline loops: CDR1 SNHLY, CDR2 FYNNEI. The CDR3 is 15 amino acids. Trimming removed 8 bases from V and 4 bases from J; junction bases left unmatched: 9.

CDR3 amino acids: CASSQEVLTNTGELFF. CDR3 nucleotide sequence: TGTGCCAGCAGCCAAGAGGTACTTACGAACACCGGGGAGCTGTTTTTT. V usage is TRBV3-1 (or the pseudogene TRBV3-2) and J usage is TRBJ2-2; the D is unclear. The germline gives CDR1 LGHDT, CDR2 YNNKEL (reference sequence). V was trimmed by 0 bases and J by 0 bases, leaving 8 bases between them. CDR3 length equals 16 residues.

The chain carries TRBV7-9 and TRBJ1-6; TRBD1 might be the D (6 bases). The CDR3 is 16 residues long. Trimming stripped 1 base from V and 10 bases from J, with 17 bases between. CDR1 SEHNR and CDR2 FQNEAQ come from the germline V gene (reference sequence). CDR3 sequence (DNA): TGTGCCAGCAGCTTAGAGGGGGGGGACCTAGAGTCACCCCTCCACTTT. Protein sequence: CASSLEGGDLESPLHF.

The V and J genes are TRBV5-6 and TRBJ2-5; D is ambiguous. The V gene lost 0 bases and the J gene lost 5 bases, with 14 bases spanning the gap. The CDR3 covers 15 residues. Germline V lookup: CDR1 SGHDT, CDR2 YYEEEE. In nucleotides, the CDR3 is TGTGCCAGCAGCTTGGGGCAGGAAAGACACGAGACCCAGTACTTC. Translating gives CASSLGQERHETQYF. Combining the CDR3 with reference TRBV5-6 and TRBJ2-5 gives the whole variable domain DAGVTQSPTHLIKTRGQQVTLRCSPKSGHDTVSWYQQALGQGPQFIFQYYEEEERQRGNFPDRFSGHQFPNYSSELNVNALLLGDSALYLCASSLGQERHETQYFGPGTRLLVL.

The chain joins TRBV10-3 to TRBJ2-3; D remains ambiguous. The CDR3 length is 14 residues. The V end was cut by 5 bases, the J end by 4 bases, with 13 bases between. In germline, CDR1 is ENHRY, CDR2 SYGVKD. CDR3 amino acids: CAISPTRAPDTQYF. CDR3 nucleotide sequence: TGTGCCATCAGTCCCACGCGCGCGCCAGATACGCAGTATTTT.

The chain couples TRBV5-5 to TRBJ2-7; D is undetermined. V shed 5 bases and J shed 2 bases, with 20 bases lying between them. The CDR3 loop spans 16 amino acids. The germline CDR1 and CDR2 sequences are SGHKS and YYEKEE (reference sequence). In DNA, the CDR3 is TGTGCCAGCAGTCGACATACCGACGACCCTACCTACGAGCAGTACTTC. As protein: CASSRHTDDPTYEQYF. The whole variable domain, filled in from reference TRBV5-5 and TRBJ2-7, reads DAGVTQSPTHLIKTRGQQVTLRCSPISGHKSVSWYQQVLGQGPQFIFQYYEKEERGRGNFPDRFSARQFPNYSSELNVNALLLGDSALYLCASSRHTDDPTYEQYFGPGTRLTVT.

V gene TRBV6-4 combines with J gene TRBJ1-1; D gene uncertain. Germline CDR1 and CDR2: MRHNA and SNTAGT. The CDR3 consists of 13 residues. The V gene lost 2 bases and the J gene lost 4 bases, with 8 bases spanning the gap. In DNA form, the CDR3 reads TGTGCCAGCAGTGACAGGGAGGGCACTGAAGCTTTCTTT. This sequence encodes CASSDREGTEAFF.

V gene TRBV29-1 combines with J gene TRBJ1-2; tentative D call: TRBD1 (6 bases). CDR3 length: 14 residues. Per the germline V gene, CDR1 is SQVTM and CDR2 is ANQGSEA. V lost 6 bases and J 2 bases, leaving 16 bases between the germline ends. Here the CDR3 reads CSVEPSGGNYGYTF. Here the CDR3 DNA reads TGCAGCGTAGAACCAAGCGGGGGCAACTATGGCTACACCTTC.

This chain uses TRBV29-1 with TRBJ1-5, with a tentative D call TRBD1 (5 bases). CDR1 SQVTM and CDR2 ANQGSEA come from the germline V gene. Trimming stripped 6 bases from V and 9 bases from J, with 15 bases between. The CDR3 has 12 amino acids. Written as DNA, the CDR3 is TGCAGCGTCGCCTCGCAGGGCGGGCCCCAGCATTTT. It codes for CSVASQGGPQHF.

The V and J genes are TRBV7-2 and TRBJ1-1; TRBD1 matches at 8 bases. Germline lookup yields CDR1 SGHTA and CDR2 FQGNSA. The V segment lost 0 bases and the J segment 8 bases; nucleotides outside the gene matches: 8. The CDR3 runs to 15 residues. CDR3 loop: CASSLAARGRAEAFF. The CDR3 DNA sequence: TGTGCCAGCAGCTTAGCGGCCAGGGGGCGAGCGGAAGCTTTCTTT.

The genes are TRBV29-1 and TRBJ2-1; D possibly corresponds to TRBD2 (5 bases). In germline, CDR1 is SQVTM, CDR2 ANQGSEA. CDR3 length: 15 amino acids. The V end lost 1 base, the J end lost 0 bases, and 10 bases lay between the germline ends. DNA for the CDR3: TGCAGCGTTGAAGGCGGTGGGAGCTCCTACAATGAGCAGTTCTTC. The encoded protein is CSVEGGGSSYNEQFF.

The rearrangement links TRBV29-1 to TRBJ1-2; 8 bases map to TRBD1. Germline CDR1 reads SQVTM; CDR2 reads ANQGSEA. This CDR3 is 13 amino acids long. Trimming took 6 bases from V and 5 from J; bases not matched to a gene: 8. CDR3 DNA sequence: TGCAGCGTGGACAGGGCCCGGGGATATGGCTACACCTTC. It translates to CSVDRARGYGYTF.

J is TRBJ1-4 and V is TRBV7-9; TRBD1 is a possible D gene (5 bases). Germline CDR1 is SEHNR and CDR2 is FQNEAQ (reference sequence). CDR3 length: 15 residues. Trimming left V 1 base short and J 0 bases short, with 6 bases between. The CDR3 DNA follows: TGTGCCAGCAGCTTAGGGGGGTCAACTAATGAAAAACTGTTTTTT. It codes for CASSLGGSTNEKLFF.

The CDR3 nucleotides read TGTGCCAGCGGGACAGGGAGGCAGCCCCAGCATTTT. Translation: CASGTGRQPQHF. The V call is TRBV27, the J call TRBJ1-5; 9 nucleotides align to TRBD1. V shed 8 bases and J 7 bases; nucleotides not matched to a gene: 3. The CDR3 totals 12 residues. Germline V gene data show CDR1 as MNHEY and CDR2 as SMNVEV (reference sequence).

V and J are TRBV5-1 and TRBJ2-3; the match to TRBD2 covers 7 bases. This CDR3 region has 14 residues. Per germline, CDR1 SGHRS and CDR2 YFSETQ. Trimming cost V 1 base and J 9 bases; bases outside gene matches: 8. CDR3 nucleotide sequence: TGCGCCAGCAGCTTGCCCTGGACTAGTGGGACGCAGTATTTT. This gives the protein CASSLPWTSGTQYF.

V gene TRBV7-9 combines with J gene TRBJ2-1, with a tentative D call TRBD2 (5 bases). Germline CDR1 reads SEHNR; CDR2 reads FQNEAQ (reference sequence). The CDR3 has 13 amino acids. Trimming shortened V by 11 bases and J by 4 bases, and 15 bases separated the two germline ends. The CDR3 spells CAFRRPLYNEQFF. The CDR3 DNA sequence: TGTGCCTTCAGGAGGCCCCTTTACAATGAGCAGTTCTTC.

This clone was counted a single time. V and J are TRBV6-6 and TRBJ1-2; D uncertain. Germline CDR1 MNHNY, CDR2 SVGAGI (reference sequence). Between the trimmed V and J ends, which lost 6 bases and 8 bases, there was a span of 10 bases. This CDR3 spans 11 amino acids. The CDR3 sequence: CASRQTHGYTF. As DNA, the CDR3 is TGTGCCAGCAGACAGACACACGGCTACACCTTC.

The table lists this clone with a count of one. The genes are TRBV11-1 and TRBJ1-1; weak D call: TRBD1 (6 bases). The V end lost 5 bases, the J end lost 5 bases, and 15 bases lay between the germline ends. CDR1 and CDR2 (germline): SGHAT, FQDESV (reference sequence). The CDR3 contains 14 residues. This CDR3 reads CASSLQGQGTEAFF. The CDR3, as DNA: TGTGCCAGCAGCCTACAGGGCCAGGGGACTGAAGCTTTCTTT.

This chain joins TRBV3-1 (or the pseudogene TRBV3-2) and TRBJ2-3; 9 positions agree with TRBD2. The CDR3 is 16 residues long. Trimming removed 1 base from V and 6 bases from J; junction bases left unmatched: 8. Germline V gene lookup returns CDR1 LGHDT and CDR2 YNNKEL (reference sequence). This CDR3 is CASSQGNSGRSDTQYF. The CDR3 DNA is TGTGCCAGCAGCCAAGGGAATAGCGGGAGAAGCGATACGCAGTATTTT.